The next 15 T cell receptor beta chains were all read from a single sample in a study of PD-1 blockade in mismatch repair-deficient tumors. The data were produced by immunoSEQ multiplex PCR, yet TCRdb's version contains in-frame clones alone and is incomplete. Of about 84,000 clones detected, over 70% appear once; the ten largest clones hold roughly 2.6%. The input for sequencing was peripheral blood, taken 12 weeks after starting pembrolizumab. The origin of the receptors is an adult with mismatch repair-deficient cancer.

The rearrangement links TRBV5-6 to TRBJ1-1; D unclear. Germline values: CDR1 SGHDT, CDR2 YYEEEE. Trimming removed 4 bases from V and 1 base from J, with 17 bases in between. The CDR3 runs to 16 residues. CDR3 protein: CASSPSGWARNTEAFF. The CDR3 DNA sequence: TGTGCCAGCAGCCCCTCTGGGTGGGCGCGGAACACTGAAGCTTTCTTT.

This rearrangement joins TRBV14 to TRBJ2-1, with D uncertain. V gave up 4 bases and J gave up 4 bases, with 8 bases separating them. Germline values: CDR1 SGHDN, CDR2 FVKESK. The CDR3 is 13 amino acids. In DNA form, the CDR3 reads TGTGCCAGCAGCCCTTCTCTTTACAATGAGCAGTTCTTC. Protein product: CASSPSLYNEQFF.

The rearrangement joins TRBV30 to TRBJ1-3; no firm D call. The CDR3 runs 12 residues. V lost 3 bases and J lost 1, with 4 bases in between. Germline V lookup: CDR1 GTSNPN, CDR2 SVGIG (reference sequence). CDR3 region: CAWSGSGNTIYF. The CDR3 nucleotides are TGTGCCTGGAGCGGGTCTGGAAACACCATATATTTT.

This chain joins TRBV9 and TRBJ2-3; D is perhaps TRBD2 (6 bases). V was shortened by 4 bases and J by 0 bases, with 9 bases between the two germline ends. There are 14 residues in the CDR3. In germline, CDR1 is SGDLS, CDR2 YYNGEE. CDR3: CASSSSGSTDTQYF. CDR3 DNA sequence: TGTGCCAGCAGCTCAAGCGGGAGCACAGATACGCAGTATTTT.

This chain uses TRBV11-3 with TRBJ2-5; maybe TRBD1 (6 bases). The germline gives CDR1 SGHNT, CDR2 YENEEA. CDR3 size: 16 residues. Trimming pared 1 base from V and 5 bases from J, leaving 17 bases between. The CDR3, as DNA: TGTGCCAGCAGCTTAGCAGGGGACCATGGTATGGAGACCCAGTACTTC. Translated: CASSLAGDHGMETQYF.

This chain connects TRBV11-1 to TRBJ1-2; tentatively, D is TRBD1 (5 bases). The germline V gene has CDR1 SGHAT and CDR2 FQDESV (reference sequence). V gave up 6 bases and J gave up 2 bases, with 13 bases separating them. The CDR3 totals 14 residues. The CDR3 bases are TGTGCCAGCAGTTACCGGGACGGCAACTATGGCTACACCTTC. Residues: CASSYRDGNYGYTF.

The rearrangement joins TRBV6-6 to TRBJ1-1; maybe TRBD1 (5 bases). The CDR3 totals 12 residues. Trimming left V 5 bases short and J 1 base short, with 5 bases between. Germline V gives CDR1 MNHNY, CDR2 SVGAGI (reference sequence). CDR3 loop: CASSTGNTEAFF. For the CDR3, the DNA is TGTGCCAGCAGTACAGGGAACACTGAAGCTTTCTTT.

Only a few counts were recorded for this clone. The chain is built from TRBV4-1 and TRBJ2-1; 12 bases map to TRBD2. The V and J ends lost 4 bases and 5 bases, in that order; junction bases with no gene match: 9. Germline CDR1 and CDR2: MGHRA and YSYEKL. This CDR3 spans 17 amino acids. The CDR3 DNA sequence: TGCGCCAGCAGCCTCGGGGGCCGGACTAGCGGGAACAATGAGCAGTTCTTC. Protein sequence: CASSLGGRTSGNNEQFF.

Remarks on this clone: Just one base apart from a much larger clone, this may be a read error. The chain links TRBV11-3 to TRBJ1-2; the D gene is possibly TRBD1 (5 bases). The CDR3 runs 11 residues. V gave up 5 bases and J gave up 5 bases, with 6 bases separating them. Germline V CDR1 and CDR2: SGHNT, YENEEA. The CDR3 region is CASSRGYGYTF. CDR3 DNA sequence: TGTGCCAGCAGCCGGGGGTATGGCTACACCTTC.

With regard to this clone: One end of the junction is discordant with germline, which a read error may explain. The chain couples TRBV7-7 to TRBJ2-1, with TRBD2 matching 10 bases. In germline, CDR1 is SSHAT, CDR2 FNYEAQ (reference sequence). The CDR3 spans 15 residues. The CDR3 region has the DNA TGTGCTAGCAGCCGTCTAGCGGGAGTTTCCAATGAGCAGTTCTTC. Translating gives CASSRLAGVSNEQFF. The full variable domain, in which reference TRBV7-7 and TRBJ2-1 provide the parts outside the CDR3, is GAGVSQSPRYKVTKRGQDVTLRCDPISSHATLYWYQQALGQGPEFLTYFNYEAQPDKSGLPSDRFSAERPEGSISTLTIQRTEQRDSAMYRCASSRLAGVSNEQFFGPGTRLTVL.

The J gene is TRBJ2-7, the V gene TRBV18; D gene uncertain. The V end lost 2 bases, the J end lost 0 bases, and 5 bases lay between the germline ends. This CDR3 is built from 13 residues. Germline assignment: CDR1 KGHSH and CDR2 LQKENI. The CDR3 is CASSPGPSYEQYF. CDR3 coding DNA: TGTGCCAGCTCACCAGGCCCCTCCTACGAGCAGTACTTC.

The chain combines TRBV7-9 with TRBJ2-1; no reliable D call. This CDR3 is 15 amino acids long. The germline V and J ends were trimmed by 1 base and 0 bases, with 7 bases remaining between them. Germline-derived CDR1 and CDR2 are SEHNR and FQNEAQ (reference sequence). DNA for the CDR3: TGTGCCAGCAGCTTAGTCAGAAGCTCCTACAATGAGCAGTTCTTC. Protein product: CASSLVRSSYNEQFF.

Regarding this clone: One end of the junction varies from germline; a read error may be responsible. V usage is TRBV4-2 and J usage is TRBJ2-2; maybe TRBD2 (5 bases). Germline V gene lookup returns CDR1 LGHNA and CDR2 YNFKEQ. The CDR3 runs 15 residues. This CDR3 is CASGQGQTSEGELFF. CDR3 nucleotide sequence: TGTGCCAGCGGCCAAGGGCAAACTAGTGAGGGGGAGCTGTTTTTT.

The rearrangement links TRBV6-5 to TRBJ2-7; the match to TRBD2 covers 7 bases. The CDR3 is 15 amino acids. CDR1 is MNHEY and CDR2 is SVGAGI in the germline V gene. The trim removed 4 bases at V and 4 bases at J, leaving 10 bases unmatched. CDR3 coding DNA: TGTGCCAGCAGTTCACTCCTCGGGAGGATTTACGAGCAGTACTTC. Its translation: CASSSLLGRIYEQYF.

The DNA for the CDR3 is TGTGCCAGCAGCGTCGCAAGGCGTTACCTTCAAGAGACCCAGTACTTC. Amino acids: CASSVARRYLQETQYF. The rearrangement joins TRBV11-1 to TRBJ2-5; D unclear. Trimming took off 5 bases at V and 2 bases at J, with 18 bases between the two ends. The CDR3 runs 16 residues. In germline, CDR1 is SGHAT, CDR2 FQDESV (reference sequence).